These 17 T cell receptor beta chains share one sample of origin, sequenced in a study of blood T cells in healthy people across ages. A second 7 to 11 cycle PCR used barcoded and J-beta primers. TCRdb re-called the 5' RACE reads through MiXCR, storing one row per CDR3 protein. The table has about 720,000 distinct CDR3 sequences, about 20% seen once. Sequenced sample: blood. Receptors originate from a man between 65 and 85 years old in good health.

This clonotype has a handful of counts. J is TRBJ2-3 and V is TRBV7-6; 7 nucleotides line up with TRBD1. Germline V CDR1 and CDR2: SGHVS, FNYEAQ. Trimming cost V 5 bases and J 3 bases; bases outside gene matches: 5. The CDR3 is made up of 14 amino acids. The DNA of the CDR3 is TGTGCCAGCAGCCAAAACAGGGGAACAGATACGCAGTATTTT. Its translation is CASSQNRGTDTQYF.

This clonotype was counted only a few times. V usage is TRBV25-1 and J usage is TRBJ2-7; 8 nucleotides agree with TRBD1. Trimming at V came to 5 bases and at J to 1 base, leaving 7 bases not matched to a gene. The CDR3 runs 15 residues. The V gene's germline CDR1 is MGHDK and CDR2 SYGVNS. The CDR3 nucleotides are TGTGCCAGCAGTCCCCGGACAGGGTTGTCCTACGAGCAGTACTTC. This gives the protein CASSPRTGLSYEQYF.

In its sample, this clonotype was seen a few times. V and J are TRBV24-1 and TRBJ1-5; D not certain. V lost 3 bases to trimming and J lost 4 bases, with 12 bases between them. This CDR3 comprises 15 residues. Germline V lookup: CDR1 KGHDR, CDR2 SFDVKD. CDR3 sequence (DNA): TGTGCCACCAGTGATGGATCAGGTTTTAATCAGCCCCAGCATTTT. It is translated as CATSDGSGFNQPQHF.

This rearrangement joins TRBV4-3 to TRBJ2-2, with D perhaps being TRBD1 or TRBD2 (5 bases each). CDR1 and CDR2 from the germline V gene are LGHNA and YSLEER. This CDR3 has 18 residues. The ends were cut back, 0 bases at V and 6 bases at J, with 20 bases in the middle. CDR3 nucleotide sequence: TGCGCCAGCAGCCAAGATATCCCCGGGATGACAGTGGCCGGGGAGCTGTTTTTT. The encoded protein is CASSQDIPGMTVAGELFF.

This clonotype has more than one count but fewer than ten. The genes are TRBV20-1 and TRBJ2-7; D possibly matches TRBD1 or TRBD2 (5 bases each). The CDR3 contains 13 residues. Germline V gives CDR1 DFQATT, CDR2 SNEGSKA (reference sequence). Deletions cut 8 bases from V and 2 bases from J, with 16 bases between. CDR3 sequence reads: CSLRGRSAYEQYF. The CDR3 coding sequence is TGCAGTCTTCGGGGCAGGTCCGCCTACGAGCAGTACTTC.

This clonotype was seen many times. The CDR3 here is CASSFDGPSYEQYF. CDR3 sequence (DNA): TGTGCCAGCAGTTTTGATGGGCCCTCCTACGAGCAGTACTTC. The chain carries TRBV12-3 or TRBV12-4 and TRBJ2-7; no definite D call. The CDR3 length is 14 residues. Trimming took off 3 bases at V and 0 bases at J, with 9 bases between the two ends.

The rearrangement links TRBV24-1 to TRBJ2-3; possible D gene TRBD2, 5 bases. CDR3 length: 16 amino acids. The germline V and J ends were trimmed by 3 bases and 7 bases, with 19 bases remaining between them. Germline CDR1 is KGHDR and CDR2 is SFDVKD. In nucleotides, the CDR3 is TGTGCCACCAGTGATGGTGGGAGAGACCATACGAATACGCAGTATTTT. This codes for CATSDGGRDHTNTQYF.

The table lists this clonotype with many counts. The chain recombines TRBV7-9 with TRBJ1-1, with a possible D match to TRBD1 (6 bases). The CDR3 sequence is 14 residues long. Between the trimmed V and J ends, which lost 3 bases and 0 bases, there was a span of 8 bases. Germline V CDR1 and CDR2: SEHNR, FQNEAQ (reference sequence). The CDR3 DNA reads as TGTGCCAGCAGCTTTGGACAGATGAACACTGAAGCTTTCTTT. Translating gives CASSFGQMNTEAFF.

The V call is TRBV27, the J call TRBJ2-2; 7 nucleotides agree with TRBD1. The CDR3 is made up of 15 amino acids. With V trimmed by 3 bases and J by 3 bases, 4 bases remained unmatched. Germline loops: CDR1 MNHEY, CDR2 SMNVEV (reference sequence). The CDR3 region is CASSLDRTHTGELFF. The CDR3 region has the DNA TGTGCCAGCAGTTTGGACAGGACGCACACCGGGGAGCTGTTTTTT.

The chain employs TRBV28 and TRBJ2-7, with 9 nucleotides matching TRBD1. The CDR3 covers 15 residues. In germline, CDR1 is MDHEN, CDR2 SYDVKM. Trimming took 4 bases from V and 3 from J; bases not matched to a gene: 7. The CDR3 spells CASSSAGTGRYEQYF. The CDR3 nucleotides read TGTGCCAGCAGTTCAGCCGGGACAGGGCGCTACGAGCAGTACTTC.

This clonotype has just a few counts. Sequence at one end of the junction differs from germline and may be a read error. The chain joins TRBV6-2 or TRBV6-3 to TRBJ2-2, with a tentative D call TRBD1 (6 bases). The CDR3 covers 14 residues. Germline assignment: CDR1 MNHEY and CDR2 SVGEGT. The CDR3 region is CASSYGQSTGELFF. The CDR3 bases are TGTGCCAGTAGTTACGGACAGAGCACCGGGGAGCTGTTTTTT.

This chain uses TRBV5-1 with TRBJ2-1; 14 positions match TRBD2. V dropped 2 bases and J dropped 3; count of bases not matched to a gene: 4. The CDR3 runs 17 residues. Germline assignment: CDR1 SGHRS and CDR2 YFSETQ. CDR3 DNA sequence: TGCGCCAGCAGCTTTACGGGACTAGCGGGGGTCTACAATGAGCAGTTCTTC. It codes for CASSFTGLAGVYNEQFF. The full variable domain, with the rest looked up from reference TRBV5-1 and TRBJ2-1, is KAGVTQTPRYLIKTRGQQVTLSCSPISGHRSVSWYQQTPGQGLQFLFEYFSETQRNKGNFPGRFSGRQFSNSRSEMNVSTLELGDSALYLCASSFTGLAGVYNEQFFGPGTRLTVL.

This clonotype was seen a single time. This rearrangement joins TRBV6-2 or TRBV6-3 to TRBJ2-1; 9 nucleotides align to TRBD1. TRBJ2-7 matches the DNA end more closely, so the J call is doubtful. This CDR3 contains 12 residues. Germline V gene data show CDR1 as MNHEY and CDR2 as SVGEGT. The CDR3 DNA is TGTGCCAGCGGTAGGACAGGGGTCGAGCAGTACGTC. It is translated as CASGRTGVEQYV.

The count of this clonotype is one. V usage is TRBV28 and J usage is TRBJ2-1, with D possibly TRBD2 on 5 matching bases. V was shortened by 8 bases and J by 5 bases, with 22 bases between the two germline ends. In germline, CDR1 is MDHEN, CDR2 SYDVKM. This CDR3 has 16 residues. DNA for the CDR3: TGTGCCAGCTCTTACTCCCGGACTCGTAAGAACAATGAGCAGTTCTTC. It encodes CASSYSRTRKNNEQFF. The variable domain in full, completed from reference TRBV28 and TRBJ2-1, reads DVKVTQSSRYLVKRTGEKVFLECVQDMDHENMFWYRQDPGLGLRLIYFSYDVKMKEKGDIPEGYSVSREKKERFSLILESASTNQTSMYLCASSYSRTRKNNEQFFGPGTRLTVL.

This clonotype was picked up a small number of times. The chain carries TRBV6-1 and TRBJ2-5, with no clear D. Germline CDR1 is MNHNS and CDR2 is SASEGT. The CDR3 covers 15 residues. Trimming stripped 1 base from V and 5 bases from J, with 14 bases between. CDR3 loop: CASSEESGGVETQYF. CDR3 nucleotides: TGTGCCAGCAGTGAAGAGAGTGGTGGGGTTGAGACCCAGTACTTC.

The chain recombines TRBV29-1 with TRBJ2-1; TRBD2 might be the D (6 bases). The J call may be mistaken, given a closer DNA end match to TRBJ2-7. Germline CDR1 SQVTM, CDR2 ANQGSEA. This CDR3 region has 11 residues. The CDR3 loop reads CSVAGGYEQYV. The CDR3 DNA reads TGCAGCGTTGCCGGGGGTTACGAGCAGTACGTC.

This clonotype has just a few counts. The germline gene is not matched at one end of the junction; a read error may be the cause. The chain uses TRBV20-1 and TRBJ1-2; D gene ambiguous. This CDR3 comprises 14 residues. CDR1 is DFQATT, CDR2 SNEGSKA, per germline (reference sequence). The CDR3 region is CSTREPGRQNGYTF. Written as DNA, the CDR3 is TGCAGTACTAGAGAACCCGGGAGACAAAATGGCTACACCTTC.